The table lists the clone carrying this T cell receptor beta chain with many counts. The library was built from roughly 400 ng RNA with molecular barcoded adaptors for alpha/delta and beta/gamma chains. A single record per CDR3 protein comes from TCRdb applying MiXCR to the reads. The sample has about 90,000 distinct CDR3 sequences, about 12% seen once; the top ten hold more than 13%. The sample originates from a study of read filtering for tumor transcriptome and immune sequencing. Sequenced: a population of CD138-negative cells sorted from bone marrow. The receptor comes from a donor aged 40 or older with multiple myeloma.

CDR3 region: CAIRPGPGGAEQYF. In nucleotides, the CDR3 is TGTGCCATCAGACCCGGACCCGGGGGCGCCGAGCAGTACTTC. This chain joins TRBV10-3 and TRBJ2-7; the D gene could be TRBD1 or TRBD2 (6 bases each). Germline loops: CDR1 ENHRY, CDR2 SYGVKD. The CDR3 has 14 amino acids. V lost 6 bases to trimming and J lost 6 bases, with 18 bases between them.